Presented here are 30 T cell receptor beta chains from one specimen sequenced in a study of T cells in Graves' hyperthyroidism and ophthalmopathy. Template material for amplifying TCR beta CDR3 regions consisted of RNA transcripts. The HTBI primer set served for first-round RT-PCR of the TCR CDR3. TCRdb re-called the multiplex PCR reads through MiXCR, storing one row per CDR3 protein. The profile shows some 420,000 distinct CDR3 sequences, roughly an eighth of them singletons. What was sequenced was blood. These receptors originate from a woman younger than 30 with Graves' hyperthyroidism.

There are many counts of this clonotype. V is TRBV29-1 and J is TRBJ2-1, with 7 bases fitting TRBD2. The trim removed 3 bases at V and 12 bases at J, leaving 2 bases unmatched. Germline assignment: CDR1 SQVTM and CDR2 ANQGSEA. There are 10 residues in the CDR3. Written as DNA, the CDR3 is TGCAGCGTTGATTCGGGAGGGCAGTTCTTC. Its translation: CSVDSGGQFF.

The chain joins TRBV7-6 to TRBJ2-3; D gene ambiguous. Germline CDR1 and CDR2: SGHVS and FNYEAQ. CDR3 length equals 13 residues. Deletions cut 1 base from V and 4 bases from J, with 6 bases between. DNA of the CDR3: TGTGCCAGCAGCTTAGAGGGCCCAGATACGCAGTATTTT. This gives the protein CASSLEGPDTQYF.

Many counts were recorded for this clonotype. The chain is built from TRBV5-1 and TRBJ2-3; D may be TRBD2 (6 bases). Trimming cost V 0 bases and J 0 bases, with 14 bases left between them. The germline CDR1 and CDR2 sequences are SGHRS and YFSETQ. This CDR3 comprises 17 residues. CDR3 region: CASSLGGSGVSTDTQYF. The DNA for the CDR3 is TGCGCCAGCAGCTTGGGGGGTAGCGGAGTCAGCACAGATACGCAGTATTTT.

The genes are TRBV30 and TRBJ2-2; a weak D match, TRBD2 (6 bases). The CDR3 runs 16 residues. Germline V lookup: CDR1 GTSNPN, CDR2 SVGIG (reference sequence). Trimming took off 0 bases at V and 1 base at J, with 12 bases between the two ends. In nucleotides, the CDR3 is TGTGCCTGGAGTGTCGGGGAGGACTGGAACACCGGGGAGCTGTTTTTT. It translates to CAWSVGEDWNTGELFF.

Points on this clonotype: An end of the junction differs from the germline gene, which may be a read error. J is TRBJ2-7 and V is TRBV15; D call uncertain. CDR1 is LNHNV, CDR2 YYDKDF, per germline (reference sequence). The CDR3 consists of 16 residues. In DNA, the CDR3 is TGTGCCACCAGCAGAGACACGGCACCATCGCCCTACGAGCAGCACTTC. This gives the protein CATSRDTAPSPYEQHF.

The gene calls are TRBV5-1 and TRBJ2-5; D could derive from TRBD1 or TRBD2 (5 bases each). This CDR3 contains 14 residues. Germline V lookup: CDR1 SGHRS, CDR2 YFSETQ. Trimming left V 3 bases short and J 1 base short, with 10 bases between. CDR3 DNA sequence: TGCGCCAGCAGCTGGGGGACGTTCCAAGAGACCCAGTACTTC. Encoded protein: CASSWGTFQETQYF.

This clonotype has ten or more counts. The rearrangement links TRBV20-1 to TRBJ2-1, with 9 bases identical to TRBD2. CDR3 length: 18 amino acids. Per the germline V gene, CDR1 is DFQATT and CDR2 is SNEGSKA (reference sequence). The V and J ends lost 0 bases and 6 bases, in that order; junction bases with no gene match: 15. The CDR3 region has the DNA TGCAGTGCTAGAGATCGGGTGGTAGCGGGAGCGCTAGGCAATGAGCAGTTCTTC. Its protein product is CSARDRVVAGALGNEQFF.

Concerning this clonotype: Germline and junction disagree at one end, which may indicate a read error. The V gene is TRBV7-7, the J gene TRBJ2-2; 9 bases agree with TRBD1. CDR1 is SSHAT, CDR2 FNYEAQ, per germline (reference sequence). This CDR3 is 15 amino acids long. CDR3 amino acids: CASSRDRATGGELFF. CDR3 nucleotides: TGTGCTAGCAGCCGGGACAGGGCCACAGGCGGGGAGCTGTTTTTT.

In its sample, this clonotype was seen many times. The chain carries TRBV19 and TRBJ1-1; D unclear. Germline V gives CDR1 LNHDA, CDR2 SQIVND (reference sequence). The CDR3 has 14 residues. V was pared by 1 base and J by 4 bases, with 10 bases between. Here the CDR3 DNA reads TGTGCCAGTAGTATAGCCCGGGGTCCCACTGAAGCTTTCTTT. Protein sequence: CASSIARGPTEAFF. Full variable domain (rest looked up from reference TRBV19 and TRBJ1-1): DGGITQSPKYLFRKEGQNVTLSCEQNLNHDAMYWYRQDPGQGLRLIYYSQIVNDFQKGDIAEGYSVSREKKESFPLTVTSAQKNPTAFYLCASSIARGPTEAFFGQGTRLTVV.

This clonotype was seen more than once but under ten times. The junction departs from the called germline gene at one end, perhaps through a read error. The CDR3 region has the DNA TGTGCCAGCAGTTTAGGACTAACTGGCTCCTACAATGAGCAGTTCTTC. Protein sequence: CASSLGLTGSYNEQFF. This chain links TRBV11-2 with TRBJ2-1; D may be TRBD2 (6 bases). Germline V CDR1 and CDR2: SGHAT, FQNNGV. The CDR3 length is 16 residues.

With respect to this clonotype: The junction departs from germline at one end; a sequencing error may be responsible. The J gene is TRBJ1-2, the V gene TRBV7-3; D may be TRBD1 (5 bases). This CDR3 has 13 amino acids. Germline CDR1 and CDR2: SGHTA and FQGTGA. CDR3 amino acids: CASSISGNYGYAF. The CDR3 DNA sequence: TGTGCCAGCAGCATATCAGGGAACTATGGCTACGCCTTC.

This clonotype showed up many times. The chain links TRBV20-1 to TRBJ2-1; a possible D gene is TRBD2 (5 bases). The CDR3 has 16 amino acids. Trimming took 1 base from V and 1 from J, leaving 14 bases between them. In germline, CDR1 is DFQATT, CDR2 SNEGSKA (reference sequence). The CDR3 region is CSARGRGSWSYNEQFF. In DNA form, the CDR3 reads TGCAGTGCTAGAGGACGAGGGAGCTGGTCCTACAATGAGCAGTTCTTC.

This clonotype has at least ten counts. The rearrangement links TRBV29-1 to TRBJ2-7; D perhaps matches TRBD1 (5 bases). V lost 6 bases to trimming and J lost 2 bases, with 14 bases between them. Germline V gives CDR1 SQVTM, CDR2 ANQGSEA. The CDR3 totals 13 residues. The CDR3 protein is CSVIRTITYEQYF. CDR3 DNA sequence: TGCAGCGTGATTCGGACAATCACCTACGAGCAGTACTTC.

Ten or more counts support this clonotype. The genes are TRBV7-2 and TRBJ2-1; perhaps TRBD1 as D (5 bases). The CDR3 runs to 14 residues. Deletions cut 3 bases from V and 7 bases from J, with 13 bases between. Germline CDR1 SGHTA, CDR2 FQGNSA. The CDR3 sequence: CASSLTRAGNEQFF. Written as DNA, the CDR3 is TGTGCCAGCAGCTTGACCAGGGCTGGGAATGAGCAGTTCTTC.

This clonotype has more than one count but fewer than ten. A read error may produce the germline difference seen at one junction end. The genes are TRBV19 and TRBJ2-1, with a weak D call TRBD1 (7 bases). The CDR3 loop spans 16 amino acids. From germline, CDR1 is LNHDA and CDR2 SQIVND (reference sequence). Here the CDR3 DNA reads TGTACCAGTAGTATAGCGGCCAGGGGGATTTACAATGAGCAGTTCTTC. As protein: CTSSIAARGIYNEQFF.

This clonotype was found many times. The chain uses TRBV7-9 and TRBJ2-7; D call uncertain. Germline CDR1 is SEHNR and CDR2 is FQNEAQ (reference sequence). This CDR3 spans 16 amino acids. V was cut by 5 bases and J by 3 bases, with 20 bases left in between. The CDR3 here is CASSTTGPTAFYEQYF. For the CDR3, the DNA is TGTGCCAGCAGCACCACCGGGCCAACAGCATTCTACGAGCAGTACTTC. Supplemented by reference TRBV7-9 and TRBJ2-7, the full variable domain reads DTGVSQNPRHKITKRGQNVTFRCDPISEHNRLYWYRQTLGQGPEFLTYFQNEAQLEKSRLLSDRFSAERPKGSFSTLEIQRTEQGDSAMYLCASSTTGPTAFYEQYFGPGTRLTVT.

This clonotype was seen a handful of times. With a much larger clone just one base away, this may be a read error. This chain uses TRBV5-1 with TRBJ2-1; 7 bases align to TRBD2. This CDR3 contains 11 residues. CDR1 is SGHRS, CDR2 YFSETQ, per germline. Losses at the gene ends were 10 bases for V and 7 bases for J; bases not matched to a gene: 5. The CDR3 region has the DNA TGCGCCCGCGGGGAGGGTAATGAGCAGTTCTTC. It yields the protein CARGEGNEQFF.

This clonotype was counted a few times. A much larger clone differs by one base, so this may be a read error. V usage is TRBV12-3 or TRBV12-4 and J usage is TRBJ2-1, with a weak D call TRBD2 (6 bases). V lost 4 bases and J lost 9, with 10 bases in between. The CDR3 covers 12 residues. CDR3 nucleotide sequence: TGTGCCAGCAGTTGCGGCGGGGCTGAGCAGTTCTTC. Amino acid sequence: CASSCGGAEQFF.

The V call is TRBV5-6, the J call TRBJ1-6, with D unclear. CDR3 length equals 14 residues. Germline V gene sequence: CDR1 SGHDT, CDR2 YYEEEE. The V end was cut by 4 bases, the J end by 4 bases, with 9 bases between. The CDR3 DNA follows: TGTGCCAGCAGCCCCGGGTCTTATAATTCACCCCTCCACTTT. It encodes CASSPGSYNSPLHF.

In its sample, this clonotype was seen many times. The V gene is TRBV20-1, the J gene TRBJ2-7, with D possibly being TRBD1 (6 bases). Germline V gives CDR1 DFQATT, CDR2 SNEGSKA (reference sequence). The CDR3 loop spans 11 amino acids. Trimming took off 8 bases at V and 6 bases at J, with 14 bases between the two ends. The CDR3 DNA is TGCAGTTGGGCTACAGGGTCCGAGCAGTACTTC. Its translation: CSWATGSEQYF.

As concerns this clonotype: Since a much larger clone is just one base distant, this may be a read error. V is TRBV27 and J is TRBJ2-2; 9 bases are a match to TRBD1. Germline CDR1 is MNHEY and CDR2 is SMNVEV (reference sequence). The CDR3 is 16 amino acids. The V gene end was trimmed by 5 bases and the J gene end by 1 base; junction bases not matched to a gene: 5. CDR3 sequence (DNA): TGTGCCAGCAGTGATCCGGGACAGGGGAACACCGGGGAGCTGTTTTTT. This gives the protein CASSDPGQGNTGELFF.

This chain joins TRBV5-1 and TRBJ2-7; TRBD2 agrees at 9 bases. The germline V gene encodes CDR1 SGHRS and CDR2 YFSETQ. The CDR3 totals 15 residues. V was pared by 4 bases and J by 0 bases, with 5 bases of the junction left unmatched. The CDR3 DNA reads TGCGCCAGCAGCGTGAGCGGGGGGAGCTCCTACGAGCAGTACTTC. Translation: CASSVSGGSSYEQYF.

This clonotype was detected many times. The V and J genes are TRBV18 and TRBJ1-5; 10 bases fit TRBD1. Germline assignment: CDR1 KGHSH and CDR2 LQKENI. The length of the CDR3 is 15 residues. The V segment lost 3 bases and the J segment 3 bases; nucleotides outside the gene matches: 2. CDR3 DNA: TGTGCCAGCTCACCCGGGACAGGGGACAATCAGCCCCAGCATTTT. Amino acid sequence: CASSPGTGDNQPQHF.

This clonotype came up many times. The chain is built from TRBV20-1 and TRBJ2-5; 10 nucleotides agree with TRBD1. The germline gives CDR1 DFQATT, CDR2 SNEGSKA (reference sequence). V was pared by 7 bases and J by 5 bases, with 13 bases of the junction left unmatched. The CDR3 is made up of 15 amino acids. As DNA, the CDR3 is TGCAGTGTCCCACCTGCTGACAGGGGGCTGGAGACCCAGTACTTC. It is translated as CSVPPADRGLETQYF.

Ten or more counts support this clonotype. The chain has TRBV7-9 and TRBJ2-7; 9 bases map to TRBD1. Looked up from germline, CDR1 is SEHNR and CDR2 is FQNEAQ (reference sequence). The CDR3 loop spans 14 amino acids. The J segment lost 6 bases and the V segment lost 3 bases, leaving 6 bases of the junction unmatched. The CDR3, as DNA: TGTGCCAGCAGCTTCGGGGGACAGGGAAGCGAGCAGTACTTC. Amino acid sequence: CASSFGGQGSEQYF. Filled out from reference TRBV7-9 and TRBJ2-7, the complete variable domain reads DTGVSQNPRHKITKRGQNVTFRCDPISEHNRLYWYRQTLGQGPEFLTYFQNEAQLEKSRLLSDRFSAERPKGSFSTLEIQRTEQGDSAMYLCASSFGGQGSEQYFGPGTRLTVT.

The sample holds many counts of this clonotype. V is TRBV12-3 or TRBV12-4 and J is TRBJ1-6; 7 positions agree with TRBD1. Trimming took 6 bases from V and 14 from J; bases not matched to a gene: 16. CDR3 length equals 15 residues. The CDR3 region has the DNA TGTGCCAGCAGCCCTAGACAGGGTTCTATGAGATCCCTCCACTTT. The encoded protein is CASSPRQGSMRSLHF.

The sample holds many counts of this clonotype. The CDR3 reads CASSLGQGHEQYF. The CDR3 nucleotides read TGTGCCAGCAGCTTAGGACAGGGCCACGAGCAGTACTTC. This rearrangement joins TRBV7-2 to TRBJ2-7, with 7 bases aligning to TRBD1. This CDR3 is 13 amino acids long. Unmatched junction bases numbered 2, after V lost 1 base and J lost 5 bases. CDR1 and CDR2 (germline): SGHTA, FQGNSA.

The V and J genes are TRBV12-3 or TRBV12-4 and TRBJ2-3, with D perhaps TRBD2 (6 bases). The CDR3 has 16 residues. The V and J ends lost 6 bases and 3 bases respectively, with 19 bases between them. This CDR3 reads CASSVEQLAPTDTQYF. The CDR3 nucleotides read TGTGCCAGCAGCGTAGAGCAACTAGCTCCAACAGATACGCAGTATTTT.

At least ten counts were recorded for this clonotype. The gene calls are TRBV7-9 and TRBJ2-3; tentative D call: TRBD2 (6 bases). Germline CDR1 and CDR2: SEHNR and FQNEAQ (reference sequence). Trimming took off 4 bases at V and 6 bases at J, with 8 bases between the two ends. This CDR3 comprises 12 residues. The CDR3, as DNA: TGTGCCAGCAGCTGGGAGGCCGATACGCAGTATTTT. This gives the protein CASSWEADTQYF.

The table lists this clonotype with a few counts. The chain recombines TRBV20-1 with TRBJ1-6; D is unclear. Germline CDR1 reads DFQATT; CDR2 reads SNEGSKA (reference sequence). The CDR3 sequence is 15 residues long. V lost 0 bases and J 7 bases, leaving 13 bases between the germline ends. The chain's CDR3 is CSARDGLGGNSPLHF. CDR3 bases: TGCAGTGCTAGAGATGGACTGGGCGGAAATTCACCCCTCCACTTT.